One T cell receptor beta chain is described in this entry. This sample was included in a study of T cell changes during pregnancy in multiple sclerosis. TCRdb's table, derived via immunoSEQ multiplex PCR, lists solely in-frame clones and lacks some. Here the sample spans 25,000 to 35,000 clones, 87% being singletons. CDR1 and CDR2 from the germline V gene are GTSNPN and SVGIG (reference sequence). The CDR3 spans 14 residues. The germline V and J ends were trimmed by 5 bases and 1 base, with 11 bases remaining between them. This TCR derives from a female donor with multiple sclerosis, enrolled in a pregnancy study. J is TRBJ2-2 and V is TRBV30; perhaps TRBD1 as D (6 bases). The source material was CD8+ T cells from peripheral blood mononuclear cells, sampled before pregnancy. CDR3 bases: TGTGCCTGGGGAACAGGGATGAACACCGGGGAGCTGTTTTTT. Protein product: CAWGTGMNTGELFF.